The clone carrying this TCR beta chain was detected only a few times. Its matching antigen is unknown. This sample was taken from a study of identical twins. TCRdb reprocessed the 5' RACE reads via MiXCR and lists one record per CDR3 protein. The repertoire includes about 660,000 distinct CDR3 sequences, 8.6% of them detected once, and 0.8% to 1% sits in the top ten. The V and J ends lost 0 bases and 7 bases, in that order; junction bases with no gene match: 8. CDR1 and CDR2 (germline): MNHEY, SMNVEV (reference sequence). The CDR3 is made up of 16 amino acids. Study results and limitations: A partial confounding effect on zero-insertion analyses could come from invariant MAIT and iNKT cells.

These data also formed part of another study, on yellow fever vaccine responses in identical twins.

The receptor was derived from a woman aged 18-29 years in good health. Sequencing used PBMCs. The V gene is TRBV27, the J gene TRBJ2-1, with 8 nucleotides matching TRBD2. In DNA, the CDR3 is TGTGCCAGCAGTTTATCCTTCGGACTAGCAGGAAATGAGCAGTTCTTC. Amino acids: CASSLSFGLAGNEQFF.